This TCR beta chain was captured by sequencing in a study of T cells in Graves' hyperthyroidism and ophthalmopathy. Amplification yielded TCR beta CDR3 regions, with RNA transcripts as the source. An initial round of RT-PCR targeting the TCR CDR3 relied on the HTBI primer set. TCRdb reprocessed the multiplex PCR reads via MiXCR and lists one record per CDR3 protein. The sample has about 640,000 distinct CDR3 sequences; less than 25% are singletons. The CDR3 extends over 16 amino acids. The V end lost 4 bases, the J end lost 4 bases, and 17 bases lay between the germline ends. In germline, CDR1 is MNHEY, CDR2 SVGAGI.

The origin of this receptor is a young man with Graves' ophthalmopathy. J is TRBJ2-1 and V is TRBV6-5, with a weak D call TRBD1 (6 bases). Sequencing input: blood. CDR3 bases: TGTGCCAGCAGTTTGATCACAGGGCCCCTTTACAATGAGCAGTTCTTC. This encodes CASSLITGPLYNEQFF.